A selection of T cell receptor beta chains follows, all from one sample in a study of blood T cell repertoires in COVID-19. Profiled with immunoSEQ multiplex PCR; TCRdb holds only in-frame clones, not every one. This table holds roughly 250,000 clones, more than 85% found once. Sequenced input: PBMCs or T cells enriched from blood (not recorded which). The receptors were sampled from a man aged 40-55 years who had recovered from COVID-19. Each CDR3 is given with its conserved first and last residue. The D gene is left open where the match is weak.

D gene: TRBD1
J gene: TRBJ2-2
V gene: TRBV10-1
CDR3 protein: CASSQDRGITGELFF
CDR3 DNA: TGCGCCAGCAGTCAGGACAGGGGTATCACCGGGGAGCTGTTTTTT

D gene: TRBD1
J gene: TRBJ2-7
V gene: TRBV29-1
CDR3 protein: CSVERVNRGRGYEQYF
CDR3 DNA: TGCAGCGTTGAAAGGGTGAACAGGGGACGCGGCTACGAGCAGTACTTC

D gene: TRBD2
J gene: TRBJ2-7
V gene: TRBV5-1
CDR3 protein: CASSFREGSSYEQYF
CDR3 DNA: TGCGCCAGCAGCTTCAGGGAGGGGAGCTCCTACGAGCAGTACTTC

D gene: TRBD2
J gene: TRBJ2-7
V gene: TRBV10-3
CDR3 protein: CAISESKTSGRALEQYF
CDR3 DNA: TGTGCCATCAGTGAGTCAAAGACTAGCGGGAGGGCCTTAGAGCAGTACTTC

D gene: -
J gene: TRBJ2-1
V gene: TRBV11-3
CDR3 protein: CASSLLSVGSYNEQFF
CDR3 DNA: TGTGCCAGCAGCTTACTTAGCGTGGGGTCCTACAATGAGCAGTTCTTC

D gene: -
J gene: TRBJ1-2
V gene: TRBV27
CDR3 protein: CASSITRDTYGYTF
CDR3 DNA: TGTGCCAGCAGTATTACCCGGGACACCTATGGCTACACCTTC

D gene: TRBD1
J gene: TRBJ1-4
V gene: TRBV27
CDR3 protein: CASSFDRGEKLFF
CDR3 DNA: TGTGCCAGCAGTTTCGACAGGGGTGAAAAACTGTTTTTT

D gene: -
J gene: TRBJ1-2
V gene: TRBV4-2
CDR3 protein: CASSQGTANYGYTF
CDR3 DNA: TGTGCCAGCAGCCAAGGGACAGCTAACTATGGCTACACCTTC

D gene: -
J gene: TRBJ2-7
V gene: TRBV7-9
CDR3 protein: CASSLEVGGVSYEQYF
CDR3 DNA: TGTGCCAGCAGCTTAGAGGTAGGGGGAGTCTCCTACGAGCAGTACTTC

D gene: -
J gene: TRBJ2-2
V gene: TRBV7-3
CDR3 protein: CASSLGLMNTGELFF
CDR3 DNA: TGTGCCAGCAGCTTAGGACTAATGAACACCGGGGAGCTGTTTTTT

D gene: TRBD1
J gene: TRBJ1-3
V gene: TRBV5-1
CDR3 protein: CASREGGGGNTIYF
CDR3 DNA: TGCGCCAGCAGAGAAGGGGGCGGCGGAAACACCATATATTTT

D gene: -
J gene: TRBJ2-1
V gene: TRBV9
CDR3 protein: CASSVDKRSSYNEQFF
CDR3 DNA: TGTGCCAGCAGCGTAGATAAGCGCAGCTCCTACAATGAGCAGTTCTTC

D gene: TRBD2
J gene: TRBJ2-7
V gene: TRBV7-2
CDR3 protein: CASSLGLAGALSYEQYF
CDR3 DNA: TGTGCCAGCAGCTTAGGACTAGCGGGGGCCCTCTCCTACGAGCAGTACTTC

D gene: -
J gene: TRBJ2-7
V gene: TRBV7-3
CDR3 protein: CASSLGGLANEQYF
CDR3 DNA: TGTGCCAGCAGCTTAGGGGGGTTGGCCAACGAGCAGTACTTC

D gene: -
J gene: TRBJ2-4
V gene: TRBV27
CDR3 protein: CASSLSYTGAKNIQYF
CDR3 DNA: TGTGCCAGCAGTTTATCGTACACGGGAGCCAAAAACATTCAGTACTTC

D gene: -
J gene: TRBJ2-5
V gene: TRBV29-1
CDR3 protein: CSVDQGFQETQYF
CDR3 DNA: TGCAGCGTTGATCAGGGGTTCCAAGAGACCCAGTACTTC

D gene: -
J gene: TRBJ1-1
V gene: TRBV11-3
CDR3 protein: CASSLQASTEAFF
CDR3 DNA: TGTGCCAGCAGCTTACAGGCGAGCACTGAAGCTTTCTTT